This TCR beta chain appears in the sequencing data of a study of blood T cell repertoires in COVID-19. Authors' processing steps: Reference gene primers were amplified, and this amplification served to estimate nucleated cell counts. Sequencing used immunoSEQ multiplex PCR; TCRdb keeps in-frame clones, though not all of them. That table supplies the V and J calls and clone size; D and trimming were determined from the DNA. The sample holds 250,000 to 350,000 clones; roughly 80% are singletons and the top ten take roughly 1.5%. Germline loops: CDR1 SEHNR, CDR2 FQNEAQ (reference sequence). This CDR3 is 13 amino acids long. The junction had 5 bases not matched to a gene; V was cut back by 5 bases and J by 5 bases. This clone appeared once.

V and J are TRBV7-9 and TRBJ2-5, with 7 bases lining up with TRBD2. The sequence was collected from a human donor with COVID-19, enrolled during active disease. The donor label of this sample is uncertain. Sequencing input: peripheral blood. The CDR3 is CASSRSGGETQYF. DNA of the CDR3: TGTGCCAGCAGCCGCTCGGGGGGTGAGACCCAGTACTTC.